This T cell receptor beta chain was documented in a study of response to subunit inactivated influenza vaccine. This clonotype was counted ten times or more. The germline CDR1 and CDR2 sequences are SGHKS and YYEKEE (reference sequence). The V end was cut by 0 bases, the J end by 4 bases, with 8 bases between. The CDR3 has 14 residues. TCRdb itself ran the RT-PCR reads through MiXCR, one entry per CDR3 protein. This table has about 830,000 distinct CDR3 sequences, approximately 17% appearing once. The TCR sequence derives from a man aged 50-60 years who received an inactivated influenza vaccine. This chain links TRBV5-5 with TRBJ2-1; the D gene is possibly TRBD1 (6 bases). The starting material was PBMCs from blood, obtained roughly 5 days after vaccination. The CDR3 DNA is TGTGCCAGCAGCTTGGAAGGGACATACAATGAGCAGTTCTTC. Protein product: CASSLEGTYNEQFF. Together with reference TRBV5-5 and TRBJ2-1, the CDR3 gives the full variable domain: DAGVTQSPTHLIKTRGQQVTLRCSPISGHKSVSWYQQVLGQGPQFIFQYYEKEERGRGNFPDRFSARQFPNYSSELNVNALLLGDSALYLCASSLEGTYNEQFFGPGTRLTVL.